Presented here are 22 T cell receptor beta chains from one specimen sequenced in a study of T cells in Graves' hyperthyroidism and ophthalmopathy. Amplification targeted TCR beta CDR3 regions from RNA transcripts. RT-PCR in the first round (using the HTBI primer set) targeted the TCR CDR3. TCRdb fed the multiplex PCR reads into MiXCR, producing one record per CDR3 protein. The sample holds roughly 180,000 distinct CDR3 sequences; about 18% are singletons and the top ten take 25% to 35%. The specimen sequenced was blood. The receptors here all came from a woman in her fifties or sixties with Graves' hyperthyroidism.

The chain joins TRBV28 to TRBJ2-2; 12 bases are shared with TRBD1. CDR1 is MDHEN and CDR2 is SYDVKM in the germline V gene. The J segment lost 4 bases and the V segment lost 5 bases, leaving 5 bases of the junction unmatched. This CDR3 is built from 16 residues. The CDR3 here is CASSPGTGGATGELFF. CDR3 in DNA: TGTGCCAGCAGTCCTGGGACAGGGGGCGCCACCGGGGAGCTGTTTTTT.

This clonotype was recorded many times. The chain employs TRBV5-1 and TRBJ1-1, with TRBD1 matching over 11 bases. This CDR3 region has 16 residues. Germline V gene data show CDR1 as SGHRS and CDR2 as YFSETQ. Trimming removed 3 bases from V and 0 bases from J; junction bases left unmatched: 4. The CDR3, as DNA: TGCGCCAGCAGCTCCCCGGGACAGGGGGTGAACACTGAAGCTTTCTTT. This encodes CASSSPGQGVNTEAFF. Full variable domain (outside the CDR3, taken from reference TRBV5-1 and TRBJ1-1): KAGVTQTPRYLIKTRGQQVTLSCSPISGHRSVSWYQQTPGQGLQFLFEYFSETQRNKGNFPGRFSGRQFSNSRSEMNVSTLELGDSALYLCASSSPGQGVNTEAFFGQGTRLTVV.

This clonotype was found many times. V is TRBV29-1 and J is TRBJ2-3, with 11 nucleotides matching TRBD2. Germline CDR1 SQVTM, CDR2 ANQGSEA. The CDR3 length is 14 residues. With V trimmed by 6 bases and J by 1 base, 3 bases remained unmatched. The CDR3 nucleotides are TGCAGCGTACCACTAGCGGGGGGCACAGATACGCAGTATTTT. It encodes CSVPLAGGTDTQYF.

V is TRBV4-1 and J is TRBJ2-7; D call uncertain. The V end was cut by 0 bases, the J end by 3 bases, with 9 bases between. Germline CDR1 reads MGHRA; CDR2 reads YSYEKL. The CDR3 length is 14 residues. The CDR3 DNA is TGCGCCAGCAGCCAAGATCTAGAGTACTACGAGCAGTACTTC. It codes for CASSQDLEYYEQYF.

This clonotype was counted many times. The chain uses TRBV7-2 and TRBJ1-5; 7 bases map to TRBD1. After removal of 5 bases from V and 7 bases from J, the junction contained 8 bases not matched to a gene. Germline V gene lookup returns CDR1 SGHTA and CDR2 FQGNSA. This CDR3 contains 14 residues. The CDR3 bases are TGTGCCAGCAGCCCCCGACAGGGCAGGCAGCCCCAGCATTTT. Its translation: CASSPRQGRQPQHF.

There are many counts of this clonotype. The chain is built from TRBV7-9 and TRBJ2-3; the D is unclear. Germline-derived CDR1 and CDR2 are SEHNR and FQNEAQ (reference sequence). This CDR3 region has 16 residues. The germline V and J ends were trimmed by 5 bases and 4 bases, with 19 bases remaining between them. The CDR3 loop reads CASSTTAVAAADTQYF. Written as DNA, the CDR3 is TGTGCCAGCAGCACCACCGCGGTAGCAGCTGCAGATACGCAGTATTTT.

This clonotype showed up many times. The gene calls are TRBV7-9 and TRBJ1-4, with a tentative D call TRBD1 (6 bases). The length of the CDR3 is 14 residues. V lost 3 bases to trimming and J lost 10 bases, with 15 bases between them. The germline V gene encodes CDR1 SEHNR and CDR2 FQNEAQ (reference sequence). The CDR3 region is CASSFGGQSGKLFF. The DNA for the CDR3 is TGTGCCAGCAGCTTCGGTGGACAGTCAGGAAAACTGTTTTTT.

Ten or more counts support this clonotype. This chain uses TRBV18 with TRBJ1-5; unclear D gene. The V and J ends lost 2 bases and 3 bases respectively, with 5 bases between them. Germline CDR1 KGHSH, CDR2 LQKENI. The CDR3 covers 13 residues. CDR3 sequence: CASSPGVNQPQHF. CDR3 DNA sequence: TGTGCCAGCTCACCAGGGGTCAATCAGCCCCAGCATTTT.

This clonotype was observed at least ten times. This chain links TRBV6-4 with TRBJ2-7; the D is unclear. Germline V gives CDR1 MRHNA, CDR2 SNTAGT. V gave up 3 bases and J gave up 0 bases, with 12 bases separating them. This CDR3 region has 15 residues. Here the CDR3 DNA reads TGTGCCAGCAGTGAAAGGAGACACGTCTCCTACGAGCAGTACTTC. It codes for CASSERRHVSYEQYF.

In this sample, this clonotype turned up many times. CDR3 bases: TGTGCCAGCAGTGCCCTACGATCCGCTAGAGAGGCCTATGGCTACACCTTC. Protein product: CASSALRSAREAYGYTF. This sequence joins TRBV6-1 and TRBJ1-2; no clear D. This CDR3 has 17 amino acids. Trimming cost V 4 bases and J 4 bases, with 22 bases left between them. CDR1 and CDR2 from the germline V gene are MNHNS and SASEGT.

This clonotype was recorded many times. The V call is TRBV12-3 or TRBV12-4, the J call TRBJ1-4; 7 bases map to TRBD1. The CDR3 runs 13 residues. With 6 bases clipped from V and 15 bases from J, the junction kept 13 bases outside the gene matches. CDR3 DNA sequence: TGTGCCAGCAGCCTTAGACAGGGACTCCGGATGTTTTTT. Translating it yields CASSLRQGLRMFF.

Ten or more counts support this clonotype. The J gene is TRBJ1-1, the V gene TRBV7-8; a possible D gene is TRBD1 (5 bases). This CDR3 contains 13 residues. The ends were cut back, 3 bases at V and 11 bases at J, with 16 bases in the middle. CDR1 is SGHVS, CDR2 FQNEAQ, per germline. The CDR3, as DNA: TGTGCCAGCAGCTTGGCTGGGCAGGGAAGCGCTTTCTTT. Its translation is CASSLAGQGSAFF.

There are many counts of this clonotype. The gene calls are TRBV27 and TRBJ1-2, with no clear D. Germline CDR1 reads MNHEY; CDR2 reads SMNVEV (reference sequence). The CDR3 has 14 amino acids. The V and J ends lost 6 bases and 1 base respectively, with 12 bases between them. The CDR3 bases are TGTGCCAGCAGACTTACCGGGTTTAACTATGGCTACACCTTC. The encoded protein is CASRLTGFNYGYTF.

The chain is built from TRBV5-1 and TRBJ1-3; no clear D. CDR3 length: 15 amino acids. With 0 bases removed from V and 2 bases from J, the gap between germline ends came to 9 bases. The germline gives CDR1 SGHRS, CDR2 YFSETQ. CDR3 sequence (DNA): TGCGCCAGCAGCTTGGACAAATTGGCTGGAAACACCATATATTTT. It translates to CASSLDKLAGNTIYF. Based on the CDR3 plus reference TRBV5-1 and TRBJ1-3, the full variable domain is KAGVTQTPRYLIKTRGQQVTLSCSPISGHRSVSWYQQTPGQGLQFLFEYFSETQRNKGNFPGRFSGRQFSNSRSEMNVSTLELGDSALYLCASSLDKLAGNTIYFGEGSWLTVV.

This clonotype was recorded at least ten times. This chain joins TRBV28 and TRBJ1-1, with TRBD1 matching over 8 bases. The germline CDR1 and CDR2 sequences are MDHEN and SYDVKM. This CDR3 is built from 15 residues. J was trimmed by 3 bases and V by 3 bases; bases with no gene match: 6. CDR3 coding DNA: TGTGCCAGCAGTTTGACTCAGGGGGCATACACTGAAGCTTTCTTT. Translated, it gives CASSLTQGAYTEAFF.

The sample holds many counts of this clonotype. The chain has TRBV7-2 and TRBJ2-7; D remains ambiguous. Germline CDR1 SGHTA, CDR2 FQGNSA. This CDR3 is built from 12 residues. V was clipped by 3 bases and J by 4 bases, with 7 bases between them. The CDR3 sequence is CASSFWGYEQYF. Written as DNA, the CDR3 is TGTGCCAGCAGCTTTTGGGGTTACGAGCAGTACTTC.

This clonotype was picked up a small number of times. The genes are TRBV5-1 and TRBJ1-3, with 7 bases fitting TRBD1. After removal of 0 bases from V and 0 bases from J, the junction contained 3 bases not matched to a gene. The CDR3 has 16 amino acids. Germline V gene data show CDR1 as SGHRS and CDR2 as YFSETQ. The CDR3 DNA sequence: TGCGCCAGCAGCTTGGGTGGACAGGTCTCTGGAAACACCATATATTTT. It specifies CASSLGGQVSGNTIYF. The variable domain in full, with the rest retrieved from reference TRBV5-1 and TRBJ1-3, is KAGVTQTPRYLIKTRGQQVTLSCSPISGHRSVSWYQQTPGQGLQFLFEYFSETQRNKGNFPGRFSGRQFSNSRSEMNVSTLELGDSALYLCASSLGGQVSGNTIYFGEGSWLTVV.

This clonotype has ten or more counts. V is TRBV6-1 and J is TRBJ1-6; D call uncertain. V was cut by 0 bases and J by 17 bases, with 11 bases left in between. Germline CDR1 and CDR2: MNHNS and SASEGT. The CDR3 consists of 12 residues. DNA of the CDR3: TGTGCCAGCAGTGAAGCGCAAGTCAACTTCCACTTT. Protein: CASSEAQVNFHF.

This clonotype has a count of ten or more. A junction end diverges from the germline sequence, so it may reflect a read error. The chain links TRBV7-9 to TRBJ1-1; D is unresolved. Germline loops: CDR1 SEHNR, CDR2 FQNEAQ (reference sequence). This CDR3 is 16 amino acids long. The CDR3 is CAGSAVGRTMNTEAFF. For the CDR3, the DNA is TGTGCCGGCAGCGCCGTCGGACGTACGATGAACACTGAAGCTTTCTTT.

In DNA form, the CDR3 reads TGTGCCAGCTCACCTCAGGGGAACTACGAGCAGTACTTC. It specifies CASSPQGNYEQYF. The V and J genes are TRBV18 and TRBJ2-7; D possibly corresponds to TRBD1 (6 bases). The CDR3 has 13 residues. The germline V gene has CDR1 KGHSH and CDR2 LQKENI. V was cut by 3 bases and J by 3 bases, with 9 bases left in between.

This clonotype was counted once. This may be a read error, as it is one base from a much larger clone. The chain couples TRBV18 to TRBJ1-4; D remains unclear. Germline V CDR1 and CDR2: KGHSH, LQKENI. Trimming cost V 5 bases and J 6 bases, with 10 bases left between them. The CDR3 covers 13 residues. CDR3 sequence (DNA): TGTGCCAGCTCAAGAGGGAGTGATGAAAAACTGTTTTTT. Translation gives CASSRGSDEKLFF. The full variable domain, with the rest looked up from reference TRBV18 and TRBJ1-4, is NAGVMQNPRHLVRRRGQEARLRCSPMKGHSHVYWYRQLPEEGLKFMVYLQKENIIDESGMPKERFSAEFPKEGPSILRIQQVVRGDSAAYFCASSRGSDEKLFFGSGTQLSVL.

Many counts were recorded for this clonotype. The rearrangement joins TRBV6-2 or TRBV6-3 to TRBJ1-2; D remains unclear. Trimming removed 2 bases from V and 3 bases from J, with 7 bases in between. Germline CDR1 reads MNHEY; CDR2 reads SVGEGT. The CDR3 is 13 residues long. The CDR3 sequence is CASSYRHDYGYTF. The CDR3 DNA is TGTGCCAGCAGTTACCGGCACGACTATGGCTACACCTTC.